A selection of T cell receptor beta chains follows, all from one sample in a study of T cells after yellow fever vaccination. One entry per CDR3 protein, called by TCRdb with MiXCR from the 5' RACE reads. The sample carries a few hundred thousand distinct CDR3 sequences, roughly 7.2% recorded once. Material: CD4+ T cells sorted from PBMCs, obtained 15 days after the yellow fever booster vaccination. These receptors originate from a man aged 30 to 45 who received the YFV17D yellow fever vaccine. CDR3s include the opening cysteine and the closing phenylalanine or tryptophan. Fields, in order: D gene, J gene, V gene, CDR3 protein. A D gene is named only where the DNA matches it firmly.

NA | TRBJ2-3 | TRBV18 | CASSPRVEPTDTQYF
NA | TRBJ2-4 | TRBV27 | CASRFSGRDIQYF
TRBD2 | TRBJ2-2 | TRBV7-2 | CASSPSGRAGELFF
TRBD1 | TRBJ2-2 | TRBV5-8 | CASSLGGQGFDTGELFF
NA | TRBJ2-1 | TRBV12-3/TRBV12-4 | CASSSGTPLYNEQFF
TRBD1 | TRBJ1-3 | TRBV12-3/TRBV12-4 | CASSQGAGNTIYF
TRBD1 | TRBJ1-1 | TRBV24-1 | CATRPSDRADTEAFF
NA | TRBJ2-7 | TRBV12-2 | CASRTRLASSYEQYF
TRBD1 | TRBJ2-2 | TRBV12-3/TRBV12-4 | CASSRQGTGELFF
TRBD2 | TRBJ2-2 | TRBV6-1 | CASSEGTSTGELFF
NA | TRBJ1-6 | TRBV12-3/TRBV12-4 | CASSANSPLHF
NA | TRBJ2-1 | TRBV5-1 | CASSPDPGNEQFF
TRBD2 | TRBJ2-1 | TRBV11-2 | CASSLAIAGWNEQFF
TRBD2 | TRBJ2-3 | TRBV18 | CASSWAAGSHDTQYF
TRBD2 | TRBJ2-7 | TRBV7-2 | CASSLSGAGDVHEQYF
NA | TRBJ2-7 | TRBV20-1 | CSASRDVSYEQYF
TRBD2 | TRBJ2-5 | TRBV6-1 | CASSRLAGGPGETQYF
NA | TRBJ2-2 | TRBV27 | CASRSGPSRNTGELFF
NA | TRBJ1-4 | TRBV12-3/TRBV12-4 | CASRPRTSTNEKLFF
NA | TRBJ2-5 | TRBV24-1 | CATGTAPQETQYF
NA | TRBJ2-1 | TRBV4-1 | CASSQTDYNEQFF
NA | TRBJ1-5 | TRBV12-3/TRBV12-4 | CASSFGSNQPQHF
NA | TRBJ2-7 | TRBV20-1 | CSAGGGPASEQYF
TRBD1 | TRBJ2-1 | TRBV20-1 | CSANRGNNEQFF
NA | TRBJ2-5 | TRBV29-1 | CSVETVETQYF
NA | TRBJ2-3 | TRBV20-1 | CSAPERRILDTQYF
NA | TRBJ2-7 | TRBV20-1 | CSAPPAIGYEQYF
NA | TRBJ2-3 | TRBV7-2 | CASRDRLSTDTQYF
TRBD1 | TRBJ2-1 | TRBV5-1 | CASSLGPGQHYNEQFF
TRBD2 | TRBJ2-7 | TRBV7-6 | CASSLGASGSKYEQYF
TRBD2 | TRBJ2-5 | TRBV9 | CASSVTSGRAMETQYF
NA | TRBJ2-7 | TRBV12-3/TRBV12-4 | CASKNGTMAPSYEQYF
NA | TRBJ1-2 | TRBV20-1 | CSASTDGYTF
NA | TRBJ2-7 | TRBV9 | CASSVEQNTYEQYF
NA | TRBJ2-3 | TRBV5-1 | CASSLGTGGNTDTQYF
TRBD1 | TRBJ1-1 | TRBV7-9 | CASSSGTGWTEAFF
TRBD2 | TRBJ2-7 | TRBV30 | CAWSPRGLATSYEQYF
NA | TRBJ2-5 | TRBV4-2 | CASSQQGGSGETQYF
TRBD1 | TRBJ2-3 | TRBV5-1 | CASTKTGTTDTQYF
NA | TRBJ1-5 | TRBV4-3 | CASSQDYPGRGDQPQHF
NA | TRBJ2-3 | TRBV9 | CASSSQGGRTTDTQYF
NA | TRBJ1-2 | TRBV14 | CASSPGRGYGYTF
NA | TRBJ1-1 | TRBV12-2 | CASRLALAGDVTEAFF
TRBD1 | TRBJ1-6 | TRBV7-2 | CASSPQGQGAISPLHF